This TCR beta chain stems from a study of shared clonotypes between healthy human individuals. Sequencing used immunoSEQ multiplex PCR; TCRdb keeps in-frame clones, though not all of them. In the table there are about 2 million clones, roughly 95% of which are singletons. Remarks on this clone: The sample holds other DNA sequences that translate to the same CDR3.

Sequences were obtained from naive CD4+ T cells sorted from blood. The sample's subset: CD45RA+ positively selected. This sequence originates from a man younger than 35 in good health.

The CDR3 DNA sequence: TGCGCCAGCAGTGAGTCCCCAGGGCAAGAGACCCAGTACTTC. The encoded protein is CASSESPGQETQYF. The chain uses TRBV10-1 and TRBJ2-5; tentative D call: TRBD1 (5 bases). Germline CDR1 is WNHNN and CDR2 is SYGVQD (reference sequence). This CDR3 is built from 14 residues. V lost 0 bases to trimming and J lost 2 bases, with 7 bases between them.